Included here is one T cell receptor (beta chain) sequence, with context. The data were taken from a study of blood T cell repertoires in COVID-19. Study summary: The cDNA or gDNA used as material had been derived from T cells, B-cell-depleted T cells, or PBMCs.

V was shortened by 4 bases and J by 3 bases, with 11 bases between the two germline ends. The CDR3 covers 14 residues. Germline lookup yields CDR1 SGHAT and CDR2 FQDESV (reference sequence). Cohort 3 recovered donors had two negative PCRs, clearance, or symptom resolution. In the source study's methods: The assay estimated nucleated cells by amplifying reference gene primers. TCRdb's table, derived via immunoSEQ multiplex PCR, lists solely in-frame clones and lacks some. Clone size and V and J calls were adopted from that table, with D and trimming inferred from the DNA. The sample lists approximately 200,000 clones; roughly nine tenths were seen once.

The sequenced sample consisted of PBMCs or T cells enriched from blood (not recorded which). The chain is built from TRBV11-1 and TRBJ2-3; the D gene is possibly TRBD2 (6 bases). The source of this sequence is a man aged 30 to 39 who had recovered from COVID-19. CDR3 nucleotide sequence: TGTGCCAGCAGCTCGGGACTTGGAACAGATACGCAGTATTTT. This codes for CASSSGLGTDTQYF.